This T cell receptor (beta chain) derives from a study of shared clonotypes between healthy human individuals. Naive CD8 cells were CD45RO-negative, positively selected for CCR7, excluding terminally differentiated effector memory CD45RA+ cells. The study drew its donors from healthy HIV-negative adults without recent acute infections or vaccinations. Overall study results and limits: Larger estimated richness was generally seen in naive subsets than in memory subsets. Generation of non-shared clonotypes was less probable than generation of clonotypes shared by all four donors.

Investigators spread the genomic DNA of each subset evenly over several immunoSEQ plates. This table comes from immunoSEQ multiplex PCR, and its TCRdb copy is limited to in-frame clones, with some not included. The table shows about 800,000 clones, with around 96% occurring only once. A word on this clone: Its target is not known.

V was clipped by 7 bases and J by 6 bases; unmatched bases: 10. Per the germline V gene, CDR1 is WNHNN and CDR2 is SYGVQD (reference sequence). This CDR3 is built from 14 residues. This TCR was sampled from a man aged 25 to 45 in good health. Sequenced material: naive CD8+ T cells sorted from blood. V gene TRBV10-1 combines with J gene TRBJ2-7; 9 bases align to TRBD1. DNA for the CDR3: TGCGCCAGCACCCCCGGACAGGGGATCCGCGAGCAGTACTTC. It encodes CASTPGQGIREQYF.